Shown below are 21 T cell receptor beta chains from a single sample sequenced in a study of T cells in Graves' hyperthyroidism and ophthalmopathy. Amplification yielded TCR beta CDR3 regions, with RNA transcripts as the source. First-round RT-PCR targeting the TCR CDR3 was performed with the HTBI primer set. MiXCR, applied by TCRdb to the multiplex PCR reads, yields one record per CDR3 protein. The sample contains some 420,000 distinct CDR3 sequences, about an eighth of which appear only once. Sequencing was performed on blood. The receptors originated from a woman younger than 30 with Graves' hyperthyroidism.

This clonotype came up a few times. The chain employs TRBV15 and TRBJ2-5; D gene ambiguous. V was trimmed by 2 bases and J by 5 bases, leaving 6 bases between them. Germline V lookup: CDR1 LNHNV, CDR2 YYDKDF (reference sequence). There are 12 residues in the CDR3. The CDR3 protein is CATSRPDETQYF. The CDR3 DNA follows: TGTGCCACCAGCAGACCAGATGAGACCCAGTACTTC.

In this sample, this clonotype turned up many times. This rearrangement joins TRBV5-1 to TRBJ1-1; D is undetermined. Trimming took off 0 bases at V and 0 bases at J, with 6 bases between the two ends. Germline CDR1 reads SGHRS; CDR2 reads YFSETQ. The CDR3 runs to 14 residues. The CDR3 coding sequence is TGCGCCAGCAGCTTGGGGGCCATGAACACTGAAGCTTTCTTT. This gives the protein CASSLGAMNTEAFF.

This clonotype was observed at least ten times. The chain uses TRBV2 and TRBJ1-4, with D maybe TRBD1 (6 bases). There are 13 residues in the CDR3. V was pared by 7 bases and J by 5 bases, with 11 bases between. Germline CDR1 reads SNHLY; CDR2 reads FYNNEI. The CDR3 is CASINGQNEKLFF. CDR3 coding DNA: TGTGCCAGCATCAACGGACAGAATGAAAAACTGTTTTTT.

This clonotype was seen repeatedly, ten times or more. This chain joins TRBV30 and TRBJ1-1, with unresolved D. Germline CDR1 GTSNPN, CDR2 SVGIG (reference sequence). The CDR3 contains 11 residues. Trimming cost V 2 bases and J 11 bases, with 12 bases left between them. CDR3: CAWSLDREAFF. The CDR3 DNA sequence: TGTGCCTGGAGTCTGGACCGGGAGGCTTTCTTT.

The chain is built from TRBV19 and TRBJ2-3; 11 positions match TRBD2. This CDR3 comprises 17 residues. V dropped 6 bases and J dropped 0; count of bases not matched to a gene: 8. Germline lookup yields CDR1 LNHDA and CDR2 SQIVND (reference sequence). The CDR3: CASRNRGLAGSTDTQYF. CDR3 sequence (DNA): TGTGCCAGTAGGAACCGAGGACTAGCGGGTAGCACAGATACGCAGTATTTT.

This chain uses TRBV29-1 with TRBJ2-1; the match to TRBD2 covers 9 bases. The CDR3 sequence is 15 residues long. CDR1 and CDR2 from the germline V gene are SQVTM and ANQGSEA. The V and J ends lost 4 bases and 10 bases, in that order; junction bases with no gene match: 14. CDR3 region: CSVGVTREGLYEQFF. The DNA of the CDR3 is TGCAGCGTTGGGGTGACGCGGGAGGGCCTGTACGAGCAGTTCTTC.

This clonotype turned up a few times. The chain joins TRBV5-6 to TRBJ2-1; 12 bases are shared with TRBD2. J was trimmed by 5 bases and V by 3 bases; bases with no gene match: 9. Germline loops: CDR1 SGHDT, CDR2 YYEEEE. The CDR3 loop spans 17 amino acids. CDR3 in DNA: TGTGCCAGCAGCTCCACTCTAGCGGGAGGGCCTGACAATGAGCAGTTCTTC. Residues: CASSSTLAGGPDNEQFF.

This clonotype was recorded a few times. This rearrangement joins TRBV19 to TRBJ2-3, with 8 bases fitting TRBD1. Germline V gene lookup returns CDR1 LNHDA and CDR2 SQIVND (reference sequence). The CDR3 runs 15 residues. The V segment lost 6 bases and the J segment 1 base; nucleotides outside the gene matches: 6. CDR3 bases: TGTGCCAGTAGCCTGACAGGGGTACGCACAGATACGCAGTATTTT. It encodes CASSLTGVRTDTQYF.

This clonotype was found many times. The chain has TRBV7-9 and TRBJ1-6, with D hard to call. V lost 5 bases and J 12 bases, leaving 17 bases between the germline ends. The CDR3 is made up of 14 amino acids. In germline, CDR1 is SEHNR, CDR2 FQNEAQ (reference sequence). DNA of the CDR3: TGTGCCAGCAGCCGAGGCGGCGGGGATCTACCCCTCCACTTT. Its protein is CASSRGGGDLPLHF.

This clonotype was counted at least ten times. The gene calls are TRBV6-2 or TRBV6-3 and TRBJ1-5; no reliable D call. Germline-derived CDR1 and CDR2 are MNHEY and SVGEGT. This CDR3 region has 14 residues. V was shortened by 7 bases and J by 1 base, with 11 bases between the two germline ends. Written as DNA, the CDR3 is TGTGCCAGCATGTTGTTGGGAAGCAATCAGCCCCAGCATTTT. The encoded protein is CASMLLGSNQPQHF.

This clonotype turned up a few times. The chain joins TRBV29-1 to TRBJ2-7, with D possibly matching TRBD2 (6 bases). CDR3 size: 13 residues. V lost 3 bases to trimming and J lost 3 bases, with 12 bases between them. CDR1 is SQVTM, CDR2 ANQGSEA, per germline. CDR3 in DNA: TGCAGCGTTGATACGGGGACTGGCTACGAGCAGTACTTC. It codes for CSVDTGTGYEQYF.

This clonotype was counted only a few times. The chain employs TRBV4-1 and TRBJ2-3; weak D call: TRBD2 (5 bases). The V gene's germline CDR1 is MGHRA and CDR2 YSYEKL. The V end was cut by 1 base, the J end by 2 bases, with 13 bases between. The CDR3 covers 16 residues. CDR3 DNA: TGCGCCAGCAGCCAAGTTGTGGAGCGGTTCACAGATACGCAGTATTTT. It yields the protein CASSQVVERFTDTQYF.

This clonotype appeared many times. The chain links TRBV28 to TRBJ2-2; 9 bases are shared with TRBD2. The CDR3 sequence is 14 residues long. Germline loops: CDR1 MDHEN, CDR2 SYDVKM. V shed 8 bases and J 4 bases; nucleotides not matched to a gene: 5. The CDR3 DNA sequence: TGTGCCAGCCGGGCGGGAGGGCGCACCGGGGAGCTGTTTTTT. Translated, it gives CASRAGGRTGELFF.

There are many counts of this clonotype. This rearrangement joins TRBV12-3 or TRBV12-4 to TRBJ2-1; D perhaps matches TRBD2 (6 bases). The length of the CDR3 is 16 residues. The germline V and J ends were trimmed by 7 bases and 7 bases, with 23 bases remaining between them. CDR3 nucleotide sequence: TGTGCCAGCACCCCGTTCGACGGGAGTCAGAGGAATGAGCAGTTCTTC. Amino acids: CASTPFDGSQRNEQFF.

Concerning this clonotype itself: This likely comes from a read error, as the CDR3 has no conserved phenylalanine or tryptophan at its end. The rearrangement joins TRBV6-5 to TRBJ2-1; D may correspond to TRBD1 or TRBD2 (5 bases each). Germline V lookup: CDR1 MNHEY, CDR2 SVGAGI. CDR3 length equals 14 residues. Trimming removed 4 bases from V and 4 bases from J, with 11 bases in between. The CDR3 sequence is CASSLGTDYNEQFL. In DNA, the CDR3 is TGTGCCAGCAGTTTAGGGACGGATTACAATGAGCAGTTCCTC.

In its sample, this clonotype was seen a few times. The chain uses TRBV14 and TRBJ2-1; 8 bases are a match to TRBD2. The junction had 5 bases not matched to a gene; V was cut back by 4 bases and J by 9 bases. Germline CDR1 SGHDN, CDR2 FVKESK. The CDR3 is made up of 13 amino acids. The CDR3 region is CASSPTSAGEQFF. CDR3 DNA sequence: TGTGCCAGCAGCCCGACTAGCGCTGGTGAGCAGTTCTTC.

The chain uses TRBV28 and TRBJ1-2; possible D gene TRBD1, 6 bases. V lost 1 base, J lost 8 bases, and 14 bases lay in between. This CDR3 comprises 14 residues. Germline CDR1 is MDHEN and CDR2 is SYDVKM. The CDR3, as DNA: TGTGCCAGCAGTTTATTCGGGGGGGGCTGGGGCTACACCTTC. This translates into CASSLFGGGWGYTF.

This clonotype is a singleton in its sample. The rearrangement uses TRBV12-3 or TRBV12-4 and TRBJ2-2, with D tentatively TRBD2 (6 bases). V dropped 3 bases and J dropped 1 base, with 9 bases sitting between them. CDR3 length: 15 residues. DNA of the CDR3: TGTGCCAGCAGTTTCCGGGAGTGGAACACCGGGGAGCTGTTTTTT. Its translation is CASSFREWNTGELFF.

This clonotype was detected a few times. CDR3 bases: TGTGCCACGGCCCCGGGGGTAGGGGCCTACAATGAGCAGTTCTTC. Encoded protein: CATAPGVGAYNEQFF. The chain employs TRBV10-3 and TRBJ2-1, with D perhaps TRBD2 (6 bases). The CDR3 length is 15 residues. From germline, CDR1 is ENHRY and CDR2 SYGVKD. Trimming left V 10 bases short and J 2 bases short, with 18 bases between.

The sample holds many counts of this clonotype. This chain joins TRBV20-1 and TRBJ2-7; the match to TRBD1 covers 11 bases. Trimming at V came to 5 bases and at J to 4 bases, leaving 10 bases not matched to a gene. This CDR3 comprises 15 residues. Germline loops: CDR1 DFQATT, CDR2 SNEGSKA (reference sequence). The CDR3 loop reads CSAPWDRGTKYEQYF. As DNA, the CDR3 is TGCAGTGCTCCATGGGACAGGGGGACGAAGTACGAGCAGTACTTC.

This clonotype was detected many times. The chain employs TRBV20-1 and TRBJ2-7, with TRBD2 matching over 7 bases. From germline, CDR1 is DFQATT and CDR2 SNEGSKA (reference sequence). V gave up 1 base and J gave up 7 bases; unmatched junction bases: 10. CDR3 size: 14 residues. The DNA for the CDR3 is TGCAGTGCTAGAGCTGGGACTAAGGGAATTGAGCAGTACTTC. Translating it yields CSARAGTKGIEQYF.